The next 21 T cell receptor beta chains were all read from a single sample in a study of technical replicates of blood from a handful of donors. Clones were read by immunoSEQ multiplex PCR, and TCRdb kept only the in-frame ones, dropping some. The sample holds tens of thousands of clones, about 93% seen once. Sequencing was performed on T cells isolated from PBMCs. These receptors originate from a human donor in good health.

This chain connects TRBV7-3 to TRBJ2-1, with 10 bases matching TRBD2. The CDR3 loop spans 15 amino acids. Germline V gene lookup returns CDR1 SGHTA and CDR2 FQGTGA. The V and J ends lost 3 bases and 4 bases, in that order; junction bases with no gene match: 3. Here the CDR3 DNA reads TGTGCCAGCAGCTTTACTAGCGGGGAATACAATGAGCAGTTCTTC. Translated, it gives CASSFTSGEYNEQFF.

V and J are TRBV10-1 and TRBJ1-4; 7 positions match TRBD1. CDR3 length: 14 residues. Germline loops: CDR1 WNHNN, CDR2 SYGVQD (reference sequence). Losses at the gene ends were 5 bases for V and 4 bases for J; bases not matched to a gene: 4. The CDR3 region has the DNA TGCGCCAGCAGTTCCGGGACAGTTAATGAAAAACTGTTTTTT. This sequence encodes CASSSGTVNEKLFF.

The V gene is TRBV5-1, the J gene TRBJ1-1; 8 bases match TRBD1. After removal of 1 base from V and 1 base from J, the junction contained 9 bases not matched to a gene. CDR1 is SGHRS, CDR2 YFSETQ, per germline. This CDR3 comprises 17 residues. CDR3 DNA sequence: TGCGCCAGCAGCTTGTTAGGACAGGGAAATTGGAACACTGAAGCTTTCTTT. This encodes CASSLLGQGNWNTEAFF.

The rearrangement uses TRBV29-1 and TRBJ2-5; 9 positions agree with TRBD2. Germline CDR1 reads SQVTM; CDR2 reads ANQGSEA. The CDR3 covers 15 residues. V was clipped by 4 bases and J by 5 bases; unmatched bases: 11. CDR3 protein: CSVVPRGRAGETQYF. The CDR3 nucleotides are TGCAGCGTTGTTCCGCGCGGGAGGGCGGGGGAGACCCAGTACTTC.

The chain is built from TRBV29-1 and TRBJ1-1; D is undetermined. The CDR3 consists of 13 residues. V lost 0 bases, J lost 1 base, and 6 bases lay in between. Germline lookup yields CDR1 SQVTM and CDR2 ANQGSEA. The CDR3, as DNA: TGCAGCGTTGAAGAACAGCCGAACACTGAAGCTTTCTTT. This translates into CSVEEQPNTEAFF. Looking up the rest from reference TRBV29-1 and TRBJ1-1 gives the full variable domain: SAVISQKPSRDICQRGTSLTIQCQVDSQVTMMFWYRQQPGQSLTLIATANQGSEATYESGFVIDKFPISRPNLTFSTLTVSNMSPEDSSIYLCSVEEQPNTEAFFGQGTRLTVV.

The genes are TRBV5-8 and TRBJ1-1; tentative D call: TRBD1 (5 bases). The CDR3 loop spans 14 amino acids. V dropped 4 bases and J dropped 3 bases, with 13 bases sitting between them. Germline CDR1 is SGHTS and CDR2 is YDEGEE. CDR3 loop: CASSPQGEDTEAFF. CDR3 DNA: TGTGCCAGCAGCCCGCAGGGTGAGGACACTGAAGCTTTCTTT.

This rearrangement joins TRBV19 to TRBJ1-3; perhaps TRBD1 as D (6 bases). The CDR3 consists of 17 residues. V shed 5 bases and J shed 0 bases, with 17 bases lying between them. CDR1 is LNHDA, CDR2 SQIVND, per germline (reference sequence). The CDR3 bases are TGTGCCAGTAGTCCTACGACAGGCAATATCTCTGGAAACACCATATATTTT. Protein: CASSPTTGNISGNTIYF.

V and J are TRBV29-1 and TRBJ2-1; D is unresolved. Germline V gives CDR1 SQVTM, CDR2 ANQGSEA. V dropped 3 bases and J dropped 6 bases, with 9 bases sitting between them. The CDR3 runs 12 residues. In DNA form, the CDR3 reads TGCAGCGTTGATGGAGTCGTCAATGAGCAGTTCTTC. Protein sequence: CSVDGVVNEQFF.

This chain connects TRBV6-6 to TRBJ2-1; D uncertain. V gave up 2 bases and J gave up 0 bases, with 8 bases separating them. In germline, CDR1 is MNHNY, CDR2 SVGAGI (reference sequence). This CDR3 contains 15 residues. The CDR3 sequence is CASSYLSSSYNEQFF. CDR3 DNA: TGTGCCAGCAGTTACCTTAGCAGCTCCTACAATGAGCAGTTCTTC.

The rearrangement joins TRBV2 to TRBJ1-1, with D perhaps TRBD1 (5 bases). Germline V gene lookup returns CDR1 SNHLY and CDR2 FYNNEI. The CDR3 is made up of 14 amino acids. The ends were cut back, 7 bases at V and 1 base at J, with 13 bases in the middle. CDR3 bases: TGTGCCAGCACGTCCCAGGGCTGGAACACTGAAGCTTTCTTT. It encodes CASTSQGWNTEAFF. The full variable domain, its missing parts supplied by reference TRBV2 and TRBJ1-1, is EPEVTQTPSHQVTQMGQEVILRCVPISNHLYFYWYRQILGQKVEFLVSFYNNEISEKSEIFDDQFSVERPDGSNFTLKIRSTKLEDSAMYFCASTSQGWNTEAFFGQGTRLTVV.

The rearrangement links TRBV7-9 to TRBJ2-7; TRBD1 is a possible D gene (6 bases). V dropped 2 bases and J dropped 2 bases, with 19 bases sitting between them. CDR1 and CDR2 (germline): SEHNR, FQNEAQ (reference sequence). The CDR3 has 17 residues. CDR3 bases: TGTGCCAGCAGCTTAAGGCGGCGGTTAGGGGACACCTACGAGCAGTACTTC. This translates into CASSLRRRLGDTYEQYF. Drawing the rest from reference TRBV7-9 and TRBJ2-7, the complete variable domain is DTGVSQNPRHKITKRGQNVTFRCDPISEHNRLYWYRQTLGQGPEFLTYFQNEAQLEKSRLLSDRFSAERPKGSFSTLEIQRTEQGDSAMYLCASSLRRRLGDTYEQYFGPGTRLTVT.

This chain uses TRBV6-5 with TRBJ2-7; D possibly corresponds to TRBD2 (6 bases). The CDR3 consists of 13 residues. V was trimmed by 6 bases and J by 3 bases, leaving 12 bases between them. Germline-derived CDR1 and CDR2 are MNHEY and SVGAGI. This CDR3 reads CASRRDWGYEQYF. DNA for the CDR3: TGTGCCAGCAGGAGGGACTGGGGCTACGAGCAGTACTTC.

V is TRBV19 and J is TRBJ2-3; TRBD2 agrees at 7 bases. CDR3 length: 13 residues. The germline V gene has CDR1 LNHDA and CDR2 SQIVND (reference sequence). V lost 1 base, J lost 5 bases, and 0 bases stayed unmatched. The chain's CDR3 is CASSIGGGDTQYF. CDR3 DNA sequence: TGTGCCAGTAGTATAGGGGGGGGAGATACGCAGTATTTT.

The genes are TRBV7-9 and TRBJ2-5; 7 bases match TRBD1. In germline, CDR1 is SEHNR, CDR2 FQNEAQ (reference sequence). The CDR3 has 15 amino acids. V shed 1 base, J shed 5 bases, and the junction held 7 bases outside the gene matches. Here the CDR3 reads CASSLGATGVETQYF. The CDR3 DNA sequence: TGTGCCAGCAGCTTAGGCGCTACAGGGGTGGAGACCCAGTACTTC.

V gene TRBV6-5 combines with J gene TRBJ1-5, with 10 bases that match TRBD1. Trimming took 6 bases from V and 0 from J; bases not matched to a gene: 2. CDR1 is MNHEY, CDR2 SVGAGI, per germline. The CDR3 is 15 amino acids. The CDR3 nucleotides are TGTGCCAGCAGGGGGACAGGGGATAGCAATCAGCCCCAGCATTTT. It specifies CASRGTGDSNQPQHF.

The chain carries TRBV5-1 and TRBJ1-6, with a tentative D call TRBD1 (6 bases). The V end lost 3 bases, the J end lost 9 bases, and 13 bases lay between the germline ends. CDR1 and CDR2 (germline): SGHRS, YFSETQ. This CDR3 has 14 residues. CDR3: CASSYTIQGSPLHF. The CDR3 coding sequence is TGCGCCAGCAGCTATACAATACAGGGTTCACCCCTCCACTTT.

V and J are TRBV9 and TRBJ2-1, with 11 bases matching TRBD2. The germline CDR1 and CDR2 sequences are SGDLS and YYNGEE. CDR3 size: 15 residues. Trimming cost V 0 bases and J 8 bases; bases outside gene matches: 4. CDR3: CASSVEGLAVYEQFF. Here the CDR3 DNA reads TGTGCCAGCAGCGTAGAGGGACTAGCGGTCTATGAGCAGTTCTTC.

The chain links TRBV14 to TRBJ2-1; 8 bases match TRBD2. The CDR3 runs 13 residues. V was clipped by 4 bases and J by 13 bases; unmatched bases: 9. Per germline, CDR1 SGHDN and CDR2 FVKESK. The CDR3 reads CASSLLTSGGQFF. The CDR3 region has the DNA TGTGCCAGCAGCCTTTTAACTAGCGGAGGTCAGTTCTTC.

The chain joins TRBV5-1 to TRBJ1-5, with no clear D. Trimming removed 0 bases at V and 5 bases at J, with 6 bases between. CDR1 SGHRS and CDR2 YFSETQ come from the germline V gene. This CDR3 is 13 amino acids long. The CDR3, as DNA: TGCGCCAGCAGCTTGGCAACAGATCAGCCCCAGCATTTT. Protein product: CASSLATDQPQHF.

The rearrangement joins TRBV5-1 to TRBJ2-6; D not resolved. Germline V lookup: CDR1 SGHRS, CDR2 YFSETQ. There are 16 residues in the CDR3. Trimming removed 0 bases at V and 0 bases at J, with 7 bases between. CDR3 region: CASSLDAVSGANVLTF. Written as DNA, the CDR3 is TGCGCCAGCAGCTTGGATGCGGTCTCTGGGGCCAACGTCCTGACTTTC.

The table lists this clone with a few counts. V gene TRBV9 combines with J gene TRBJ1-2, with 7 nucleotides matching TRBD1. This CDR3 is built from 15 residues. CDR1 and CDR2 from the germline V gene are SGDLS and YYNGEE. The V segment lost 0 bases and the J segment 7 bases; nucleotides outside the gene matches: 9. In DNA, the CDR3 is TGTGCCAGCAGCGTAGCTGACAGGGCCGGTAGTGGCTACACCTTC. As protein: CASSVADRAGSGYTF.